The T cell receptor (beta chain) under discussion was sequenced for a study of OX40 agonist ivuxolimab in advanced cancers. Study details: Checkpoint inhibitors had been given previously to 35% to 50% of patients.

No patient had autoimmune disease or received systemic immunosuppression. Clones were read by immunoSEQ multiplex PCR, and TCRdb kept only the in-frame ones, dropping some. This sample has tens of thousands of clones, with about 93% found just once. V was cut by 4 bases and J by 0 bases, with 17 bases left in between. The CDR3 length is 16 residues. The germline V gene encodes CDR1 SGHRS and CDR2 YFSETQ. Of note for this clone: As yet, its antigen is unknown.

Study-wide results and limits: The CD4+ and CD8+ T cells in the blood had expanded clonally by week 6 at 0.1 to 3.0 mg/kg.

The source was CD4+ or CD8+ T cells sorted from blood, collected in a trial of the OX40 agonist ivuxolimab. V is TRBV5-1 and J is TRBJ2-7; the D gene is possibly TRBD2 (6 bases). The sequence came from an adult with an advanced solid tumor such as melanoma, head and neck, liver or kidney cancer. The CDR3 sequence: CASSPDGTSYSYEQYF. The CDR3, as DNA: TGCGCCAGCAGCCCCGATGGGACTTCTTACTCCTACGAGCAGTACTTC.